The 29 T cell receptor beta chains below come from one sample, sequenced in a study of T cell changes during pregnancy in multiple sclerosis. The method was immunoSEQ multiplex PCR; TCRdb's version includes in-frame clones alone and lacks a portion of them. The table shows some 60,000 clones, with 90% to 95% occurring only once. Source: CD4+ T cells from peripheral blood mononuclear cells, taken before pregnancy. The receptors derive from a female donor with multiple sclerosis, enrolled in a pregnancy study.

The CDR3 coding sequence is TGCGCCAGCAGCTTGGCAGGTCCCCACACTAGGAATGAGCAGTTCTTC. Protein product: CASSLAGPHTRNEQFF. The chain joins TRBV5-1 to TRBJ2-1; tentatively, D is TRBD2 (5 bases). Germline CDR1 and CDR2: SGHRS and YFSETQ. The CDR3 spans 16 residues. Between the trimmed V and J ends, which lost 0 bases and 7 bases, there was a span of 17 bases.

The chain has TRBV6-4 and TRBJ1-1; 12 bases agree with TRBD1. Germline V CDR1 and CDR2: MRHNA, SNTAGT. V lost 4 bases and J lost 5; bases outside the gene matches: 5. This CDR3 spans 15 amino acids. In nucleotides, the CDR3 is TGTGCCAGCAGTGGGAGGGACAGGGGGCGAACTGAAGCTTTCTTT. Residues: CASSGRDRGRTEAFF.

The chain joins TRBV27 to TRBJ2-5; 9 bases line up with TRBD2. CDR1 MNHEY and CDR2 SMNVEV come from the germline V gene (reference sequence). Unmatched junction bases numbered 9, after V lost 6 bases and J lost 4 bases. The CDR3 extends over 15 amino acids. The CDR3 protein is CASRVREGPGETQYF. For the CDR3, the DNA is TGTGCCAGCAGGGTGCGGGAGGGCCCGGGAGAGACCCAGTACTTC.

The J gene is TRBJ1-1, the V gene TRBV5-6, with TRBD1 identical over 10 bases. Germline CDR1 reads SGHDT; CDR2 reads YYEEEE. The CDR3 has 14 residues. With V trimmed by 2 bases and J by 3 bases, 1 base remained unmatched. The CDR3 nucleotides read TGTGCCAGCAGCTTCGGACAGGGGGACACTGAAGCTTTCTTT. Amino acid sequence: CASSFGQGDTEAFF.

This clone was recorded once. V is TRBV11-3 and J is TRBJ2-4; 11 nucleotides match TRBD2. Germline CDR1 and CDR2: SGHNT and YENEEA. V was pared by 3 bases and J by 7 bases, with 2 bases of the junction left unmatched. The CDR3 extends over 14 amino acids. The CDR3 nucleotides are TGTGCCAGCAGCTTTACTAGCGGGAGTAACATTCAGTACTTC. Protein sequence: CASSFTSGSNIQYF.

This clone was seen once. V and J are TRBV7-2 and TRBJ2-5; D gene ambiguous. Germline V gene sequence: CDR1 SGHTA, CDR2 FQGNSA. The CDR3 is 12 amino acids. The V end was cut by 5 bases, the J end by 5 bases, with 9 bases between. Here the CDR3 reads CASSPRRETQYF. CDR3 bases: TGTGCCAGCAGCCCCCGGCGGGAGACCCAGTACTTC.

The gene calls are TRBV20-1 and TRBJ2-7, with no clear D. V lost 7 bases to trimming and J lost 7 bases, with 14 bases between them. CDR1 DFQATT and CDR2 SNEGSKA come from the germline V gene (reference sequence). This CDR3 spans 11 amino acids. The CDR3: CSGGERKEQYF. CDR3 nucleotide sequence: TGCAGTGGCGGCGAACGTAAGGAGCAGTACTTC.

This clone was detected once. The chain combines TRBV2 with TRBJ2-1; D gene unclear. The CDR3 length is 12 residues. The germline V gene encodes CDR1 SNHLY and CDR2 FYNNEI. Deletions cut 0 bases from V and 13 bases from J, with 10 bases between. The CDR3 region is CASSEALRVQFF. As DNA, the CDR3 is TGTGCCAGCAGTGAAGCGCTTCGGGTTCAGTTCTTC.

The chain carries TRBV19 and TRBJ2-2; perhaps TRBD2 as D (5 bases). Germline loops: CDR1 LNHDA, CDR2 SQIVND (reference sequence). The CDR3 has 16 residues. The V and J ends lost 7 bases and 4 bases respectively, with 19 bases between them. The CDR3 region has the DNA TGTGCCAGTACCCGGACTCCGCTGGCGAGCACCGGGGAGCTGTTTTTT. This translates into CASTRTPLASTGELFF.

The rearrangement joins TRBV11-3 to TRBJ2-3, with TRBD2 matching over 7 bases. CDR3 length equals 15 residues. The germline V gene has CDR1 SGHNT and CDR2 YENEEA. V gave up 6 bases and J gave up 4 bases; unmatched junction bases: 10. CDR3 in DNA: TGTGCCAGCAGTCCAGCGGCGGGAGTACCAGATACGCAGTATTTT. As protein: CASSPAAGVPDTQYF.

CDR3 residues: CAWSPTGVGSYGYTF. The CDR3 coding sequence is TGTGCCTGGAGCCCAACAGGGGTAGGGAGCTATGGCTACACCTTC. The rearrangement links TRBV30 to TRBJ1-2; 7 bases are a match to TRBD1. V shed 3 bases and J 4 bases; nucleotides not matched to a gene: 11. The CDR3 has 15 amino acids. Germline values: CDR1 GTSNPN, CDR2 SVGIG (reference sequence).

The chain recombines TRBV28 with TRBJ2-7, with a possible D match to TRBD2 (5 bases). CDR1 is MDHEN, CDR2 SYDVKM, per germline. Trimming cost V 3 bases and J 4 bases, with 13 bases left between them. This CDR3 has 14 residues. CDR3 nucleotides: TGTGCCAGCAGTTTCGGGGTTAGATTATACGAGCAGTACTTC. This sequence encodes CASSFGVRLYEQYF.

The DNA for the CDR3 is TGCGCCAGCAGCATAGGGACAGGGCGGAACACCGGGGAGCTGTTTTTT. This translates into CASSIGTGRNTGELFF. The chain combines TRBV5-1 with TRBJ2-2, with 9 bases identical to TRBD1. V was clipped by 4 bases and J by 1 base; unmatched bases: 5. The germline V gene has CDR1 SGHRS and CDR2 YFSETQ. The CDR3 covers 16 residues.

The chain combines TRBV6-5 with TRBJ2-2, with D possibly being TRBD1 (6 bases). CDR3 length: 13 residues. V was trimmed by 7 bases and J by 8 bases, leaving 14 bases between them. Germline CDR1 and CDR2: MNHEY and SVGAGI. Here the CDR3 DNA reads TGTGCCAGCACACTGGGGGCGACGGGGGAGCTGTTTTTT. Amino acid sequence: CASTLGATGELFF.

The V gene is TRBV29-1, the J gene TRBJ2-5; TRBD1 is a possible D gene (6 bases). The ends were cut back, 7 bases at V and 4 bases at J, with 16 bases in the middle. CDR3 size: 13 residues. CDR1 and CDR2 from the germline V gene are SQVTM and ANQGSEA. The CDR3 nucleotides read TGCAGCGCCCCCTTGGTAGGGGGAGAGACCCAGTACTTC. Residues: CSAPLVGGETQYF.

This sequence joins TRBV4-1 and TRBJ2-1, with 11 positions matching TRBD2. Germline V gene data show CDR1 as MGHRA and CDR2 as YSYEKL. This CDR3 is 17 amino acids long. V trimming: 4 bases; J trimming: 3 bases; junction bases outside the gene matches: 8. The CDR3 nucleotides read TGCGCCAGCAGCCTTACTTCCGGGACTAGCGGCTACAATGAGCAGTTCTTC. Protein product: CASSLTSGTSGYNEQFF.

This chain joins TRBV18 and TRBJ2-1; 10 nucleotides line up with TRBD2. CDR3 length: 15 amino acids. Germline CDR1 and CDR2: KGHSH and LQKENI. Trimming cost V 1 base and J 8 bases; bases outside gene matches: 5. The CDR3 region is CASSPQLAGRDEQFF. CDR3 DNA: TGTGCCAGCTCACCACAACTAGCGGGGAGAGATGAGCAGTTCTTC.

In DNA form, the CDR3 reads TGTGCCAGCTCTCCGGTCCGGGACAGCCACACTGAAGCTTTCTTT. Protein sequence: CASSPVRDSHTEAFF. The chain has TRBV18 and TRBJ1-1; 7 nucleotides match TRBD1. Germline V lookup: CDR1 KGHSH, CDR2 LQKENI. The trim removed 6 bases at V and 3 bases at J, leaving 10 bases unmatched. The CDR3 runs 15 residues. Together with reference TRBV18 and TRBJ1-1, the CDR3 gives the full variable domain: NAGVMQNPRHLVRRRGQEARLRCSPMKGHSHVYWYRQLPEEGLKFMVYLQKENIIDESGMPKERFSAEFPKEGPSILRIQQVVRGDSAAYFCASSPVRDSHTEAFFGQGTRLTVV.

The V and J genes are TRBV7-3 and TRBJ2-3, with TRBD2 matching 9 bases. With V trimmed by 8 bases and J by 2 bases, 11 bases remained unmatched. Germline CDR1 is SGHTA and CDR2 is FQGTGA. This CDR3 comprises 16 residues. CDR3 protein: CASQKSAGGTTDTQYF. For the CDR3, the DNA is TGTGCCAGCCAGAAGTCTGCGGGAGGGACCACAGATACGCAGTATTTT.

V and J are TRBV19 and TRBJ2-1; 10 bases map to TRBD1. Looked up from germline, CDR1 is LNHDA and CDR2 is SQIVND (reference sequence). The CDR3 length is 14 residues. The junction had 6 bases not matched to a gene; V was cut back by 6 bases and J by 7 bases. CDR3 bases: TGTGCCAGTAGACCGGGACAGGGGTTGAATGAGCAGTTCTTC. Its translation is CASRPGQGLNEQFF.

The chain employs TRBV19 and TRBJ1-5; D gene ambiguous. Per germline, CDR1 LNHDA and CDR2 SQIVND (reference sequence). Deletions cut 3 bases from V and 2 bases from J, with 14 bases between. CDR3 length: 16 amino acids. DNA of the CDR3: TGTGCCAGTAGTATGACCGAATCGGGTCGCAATCAGCCCCAGCATTTT. This encodes CASSMTESGRNQPQHF.

The rearrangement uses TRBV11-3 and TRBJ2-2; 7 nucleotides align to TRBD1. CDR3 length equals 14 residues. Looked up from germline, CDR1 is SGHNT and CDR2 is YENEEA. J gave up 6 bases and V 5 bases, and 6 bases lay outside the gene matches. The CDR3 DNA reads TGTGCCAGCAGCAACAGGGGATCGGCCGGGGAGCTGTTTTTT. It yields the protein CASSNRGSAGELFF.

This rearrangement joins TRBV7-8 to TRBJ2-7; maybe TRBD1 (6 bases). Germline CDR1 SGHVS, CDR2 FQNEAQ. Between the trimmed V and J ends, which lost 9 bases and 3 bases, there was a span of 12 bases. CDR3 length equals 12 residues. Here the CDR3 reads CASGQRLYEQYF. DNA of the CDR3: TGTGCCAGTGGACAGAGACTCTACGAGCAGTACTTC.

V and J are TRBV6-5 and TRBJ2-7; 10 bases agree with TRBD1. The CDR3 totals 15 residues. The ends lost 5 bases at V and 4 bases at J; junction bases unmatched: 8. Germline loops: CDR1 MNHEY, CDR2 SVGAGI. The CDR3 bases are TGTGCCAGCAGTGGGTCCGGGACAGGGGTGTACGAGCAGTACTTC. It codes for CASSGSGTGVYEQYF.

The rearrangement links TRBV7-2 to TRBJ1-1; no reliable D call. This CDR3 is 11 amino acids long. Between the trimmed V and J ends, which lost 6 bases and 3 bases, there was a span of 5 bases. Per germline, CDR1 SGHTA and CDR2 FQGNSA. The CDR3 DNA is TGTGCCAGCAGTTTCTACACTGAAGCTTTCTTT. Protein: CASSFYTEAFF.

The V gene is TRBV7-2, the J gene TRBJ2-3; possible D gene TRBD1, 6 bases. Germline CDR1 and CDR2: SGHTA and FQGNSA. Trimming pared 1 base from V and 1 base from J, leaving 9 bases between. This CDR3 has 15 amino acids. In DNA form, the CDR3 reads TGTGCCAGCAGCTTAGGGACAGCACGCACAGATACGCAGTATTTT. Translating gives CASSLGTARTDTQYF.

The chain couples TRBV7-3 to TRBJ2-2; 8 bases match TRBD1. Per the germline V gene, CDR1 is SGHTA and CDR2 is FQGTGA. The CDR3 extends over 15 amino acids. V shed 5 bases, J shed 1 base, and the junction held 3 bases outside the gene matches. The CDR3 nucleotides read TGTGCCAGCAGCCAGGGGACAGGGAACACCGGGGAGCTGTTTTTT. Translation: CASSQGTGNTGELFF.

The genes are TRBV13 and TRBJ1-2; perhaps TRBD1 as D (6 bases). CDR1 is PRHDT, CDR2 FYEKMQ, per germline (reference sequence). The CDR3 runs 15 residues. V was shortened by 5 bases and J by 2 bases, with 15 bases between the two germline ends. The CDR3 here is CASSLRTDLNYGYTF. CDR3 bases: TGTGCCAGCAGCCTAAGGACAGACTTAAACTATGGCTACACCTTC. Looking up the rest from reference TRBV13 and TRBJ1-2 gives the full variable domain: AAGVIQSPRHLIKEKRETATLKCYPIPRHDTVYWYQQGPGQDPQFLISFYEKMQSDKGSIPDRFSAQQFSDYHSELNMSSLELGDSALYFCASSLRTDLNYGYTFGSGTRLTVV.

V gene TRBV7-2 combines with J gene TRBJ1-4; D may be TRBD1 (6 bases). CDR1 is SGHTA, CDR2 FQGNSA, per germline. The ends were cut back, 2 bases at V and 7 bases at J, with 14 bases in the middle. The length of the CDR3 is 15 residues. Here the CDR3 reads CASSLLSGVGEKLFF. DNA for the CDR3: TGTGCCAGCAGCTTATTGTCAGGGGTGGGTGAAAAACTGTTTTTT.